Listed below are T cell receptor beta chains from one sample, sequenced in a study of CD8 T cells in Susac syndrome. TCRdb reprocessed the immunoSEQ multiplex PCR reads with MiXCR, giving one entry per CDR3 protein. The sample comprises roughly 190,000 distinct CDR3 sequences, around 95% of which are singletons, and 0.075% to 0.1% rests with the top ten. The specimen was CD4+ T cells from PBMCs. The receptor set was obtained from a human donor with Susac syndrome. CDR3s include the opening cysteine and the closing phenylalanine or tryptophan. The order of the fields is CDR3 protein, CDR3 DNA, J gene, clone size, D gene, V gene. The D gene is left open where the match is weak. Where a row states a size, it is once, few, many or the class of an expanded clone; other rows omit it.

CASSQNGLAGGEQFF TGTGCCAGCAGCCAGAACGGACTAGCGGGGGGGGAGCAGTTCTTC TRBJ2-1 NA TRBD2 TRBV7-8
CSARRDTDTQYF TGCAGTGCTCGCCGGGACACAGATACGCAGTATTTT TRBJ2-3 NA NA TRBV20-1
CASSPDRLAGSTDTQYF TGTGCCAGCAGCCCCGACCGACTAGCGGGGAGCACAGATACGCAGTATTTT TRBJ2-3 NA TRBD2 TRBV4-2
CASSRTDEKLFF TGTGCCAGCAGTCGGACAGATGAAAAACTGTTTTTT TRBJ1-4 few NA TRBV12-3/TRBV12-4
CATRRQGDSPLHF TGTGCCACCCGGAGACAGGGAGACTCACCCCTCCACTTT TRBJ1-6 NA TRBD1 TRBV19
CASSRGQGVDEQFF TGTGCCAGTAGCCGGGGACAGGGGGTCGATGAGCAGTTCTTC TRBJ2-1 NA TRBD1 TRBV19
CASSQARGAAYGYTF TGTGCCAGCAGCCAGGCCCGGGGGGCGGCCTATGGCTACACCTTC TRBJ1-2 NA NA TRBV7-3
CASGPSVGAGELFF TGTGCCAGCGGGCCTAGCGTCGGTGCCGGGGAGCTGTTTTTT TRBJ2-2 NA NA TRBV6-5
CASSLTSGTQETQYF TGTGCCAGCAGCCTGACTAGCGGGACACAAGAGACCCAGTACTTC TRBJ2-5 NA TRBD2 TRBV5-4
CASSPAGQVAAFGYTF TGTGCCAGTAGTCCGGCGGGACAGGTCGCCGCTTTCGGCTACACCTTC TRBJ1-2 NA TRBD1 TRBV19
CAWGNRLGTDTQYF TGTGCCTGGGGTAATCGACTAGGCACAGATACGCAGTATTTT TRBJ2-3 NA NA TRBV30
CASSLFRVDEQYF TGTGCCAGCAGCCTCTTTAGGGTCGACGAGCAGTACTTC TRBJ2-7 NA NA TRBV5-4
CSVSPTGTGRIEQYF TGCAGCGTGTCTCCCACCGGGACAGGGAGGATCGAGCAGTACTTC TRBJ2-7 once TRBD1 TRBV29-1
CASSSNLAVTDTQYF TGTGCCAGCAGCTCTAATCTAGCGGTCACAGATACGCAGTATTTT TRBJ2-3 NA TRBD2 TRBV9
CASSLGWETQYF TGTGCCAGCAGCTTAGGCTGGGAGACCCAGTACTTC TRBJ2-5 NA NA TRBV11-2
CASRLANYGYTF TGTGCCAGCAGACTGGCTAACTATGGCTACACCTTC TRBJ1-2 NA NA TRBV25-1
CASSFPQTESPLHF TGTGCCAGCAGCTTCCCGCAGACAGAATCACCCCTCCACTTT TRBJ1-6 NA NA TRBV7-9